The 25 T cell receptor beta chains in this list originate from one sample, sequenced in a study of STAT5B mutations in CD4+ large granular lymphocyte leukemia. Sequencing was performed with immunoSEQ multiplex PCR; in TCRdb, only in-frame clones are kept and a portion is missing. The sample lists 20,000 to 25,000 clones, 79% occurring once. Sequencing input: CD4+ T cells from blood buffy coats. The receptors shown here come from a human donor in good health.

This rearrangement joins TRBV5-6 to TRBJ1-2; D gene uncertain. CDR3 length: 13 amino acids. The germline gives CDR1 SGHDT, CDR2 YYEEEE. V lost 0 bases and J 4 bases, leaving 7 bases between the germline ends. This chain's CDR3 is CASSLGAVYGYTF. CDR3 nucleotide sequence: TGTGCCAGCAGCTTGGGGGCGGTCTATGGCTACACCTTC.

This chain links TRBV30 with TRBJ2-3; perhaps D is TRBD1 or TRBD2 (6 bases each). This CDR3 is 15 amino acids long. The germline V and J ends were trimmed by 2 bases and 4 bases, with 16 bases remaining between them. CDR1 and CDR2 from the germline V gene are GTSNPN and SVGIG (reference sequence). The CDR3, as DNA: TGTGCCTGGAGTACAGGGAACGGGGGCGCAGATACGCAGTATTTT. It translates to CAWSTGNGGADTQYF.

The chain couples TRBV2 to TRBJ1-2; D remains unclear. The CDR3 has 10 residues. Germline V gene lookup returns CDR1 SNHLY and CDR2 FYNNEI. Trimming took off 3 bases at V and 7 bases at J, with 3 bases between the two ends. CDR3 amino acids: CASSEGGYTF. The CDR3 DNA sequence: TGTGCCAGCAGTGAGGGTGGCTACACCTTC. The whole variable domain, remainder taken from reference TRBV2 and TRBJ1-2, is EPEVTQTPSHQVTQMGQEVILRCVPISNHLYFYWYRQILGQKVEFLVSFYNNEISEKSEIFDDQFSVERPDGSNFTLKIRSTKLEDSAMYFCASSEGGYTFGSGTRLTVV.

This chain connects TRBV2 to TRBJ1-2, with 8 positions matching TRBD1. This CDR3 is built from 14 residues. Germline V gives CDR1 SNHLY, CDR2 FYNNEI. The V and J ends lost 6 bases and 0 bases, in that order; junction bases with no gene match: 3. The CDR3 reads CASRGRGPNYGYTF. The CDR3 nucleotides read TGTGCCAGCAGGGGCAGGGGGCCTAACTATGGCTACACCTTC.

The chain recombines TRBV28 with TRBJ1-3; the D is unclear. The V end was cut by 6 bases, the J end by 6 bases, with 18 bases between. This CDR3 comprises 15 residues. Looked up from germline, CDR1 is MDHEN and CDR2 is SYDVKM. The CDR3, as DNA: TGTGCCAGCAGGCCCCAGGCCCTTTTTGAAAACACCATATATTTT. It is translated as CASRPQALFENTIYF.

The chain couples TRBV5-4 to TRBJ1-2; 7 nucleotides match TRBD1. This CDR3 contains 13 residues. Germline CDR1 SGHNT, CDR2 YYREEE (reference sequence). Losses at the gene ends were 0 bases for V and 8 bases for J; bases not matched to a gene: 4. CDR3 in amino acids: CASSLAGQEGYTF. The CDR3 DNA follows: TGTGCCAGCAGCTTGGCTGGACAGGAAGGCTACACCTTC. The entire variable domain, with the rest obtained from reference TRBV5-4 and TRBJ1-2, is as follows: ETGVTQSPTHLIKTRGQQVTLRCSSQSGHNTVSWYQQALGQGPQFIFQYYREEENGRGNFPPRFSGLQFPNYSSELNVNALELDDSALYLCASSLAGQEGYTFGSGTRLTVV.

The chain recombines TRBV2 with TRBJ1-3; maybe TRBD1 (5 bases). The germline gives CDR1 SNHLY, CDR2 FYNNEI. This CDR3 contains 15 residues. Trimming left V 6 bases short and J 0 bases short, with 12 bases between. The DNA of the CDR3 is TGTGCCAGCAGCCTGGACATAAGCTCTGGAAACACCATATATTTT. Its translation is CASSLDISSGNTIYF. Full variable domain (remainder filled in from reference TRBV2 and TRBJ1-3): EPEVTQTPSHQVTQMGQEVILRCVPISNHLYFYWYRQILGQKVEFLVSFYNNEISEKSEIFDDQFSVERPDGSNFTLKIRSTKLEDSAMYFCASSLDISSGNTIYFGEGSWLTVV.

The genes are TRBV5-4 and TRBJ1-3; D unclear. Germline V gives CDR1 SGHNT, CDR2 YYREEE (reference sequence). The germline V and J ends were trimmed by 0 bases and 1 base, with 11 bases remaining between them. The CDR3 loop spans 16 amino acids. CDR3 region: CASSLGVGLSGNTIYF. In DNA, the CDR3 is TGTGCCAGCAGCTTGGGGGTCGGGTTGTCTGGAAACACCATATATTTT.

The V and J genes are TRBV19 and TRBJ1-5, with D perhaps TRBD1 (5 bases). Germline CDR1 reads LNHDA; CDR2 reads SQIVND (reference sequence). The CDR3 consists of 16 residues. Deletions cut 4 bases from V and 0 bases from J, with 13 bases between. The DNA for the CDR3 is TGTGCCAGTAGTAGGGGATTCAGGGATAGCAATCAGCCCCAGCATTTT. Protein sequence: CASSRGFRDSNQPQHF.

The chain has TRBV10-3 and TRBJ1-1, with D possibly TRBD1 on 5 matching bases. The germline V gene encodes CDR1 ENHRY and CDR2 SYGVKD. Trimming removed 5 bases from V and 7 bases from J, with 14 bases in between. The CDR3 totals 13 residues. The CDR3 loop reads CAISFRARDEAFF. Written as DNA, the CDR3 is TGTGCCATCAGTTTCAGGGCGAGGGATGAAGCTTTCTTT.

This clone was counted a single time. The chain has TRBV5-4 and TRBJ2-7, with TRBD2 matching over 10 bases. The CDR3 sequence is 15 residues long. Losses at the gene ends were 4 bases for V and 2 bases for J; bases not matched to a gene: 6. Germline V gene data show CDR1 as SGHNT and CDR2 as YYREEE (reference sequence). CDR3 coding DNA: TGTGCCAGCAGCCCCGGGACTAGCGAAACCTACGAGCAGTACTTC. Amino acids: CASSPGTSETYEQYF.

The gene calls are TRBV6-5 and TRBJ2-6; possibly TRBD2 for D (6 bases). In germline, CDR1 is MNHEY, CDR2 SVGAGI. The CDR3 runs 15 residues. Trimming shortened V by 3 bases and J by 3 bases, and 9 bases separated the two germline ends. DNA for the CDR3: TGTGCCAGCAGTTATGCCGGGGGTGGGGCCAACGTCCTGACTTTC. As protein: CASSYAGGGANVLTF.

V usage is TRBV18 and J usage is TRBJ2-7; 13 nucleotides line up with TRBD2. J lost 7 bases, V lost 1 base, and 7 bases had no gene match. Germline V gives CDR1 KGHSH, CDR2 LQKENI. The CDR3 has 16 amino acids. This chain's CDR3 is CASSPQEGTSGVEQYF. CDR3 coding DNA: TGTGCCAGCTCACCACAAGAGGGGACTAGCGGGGTAGAGCAGTACTTC.

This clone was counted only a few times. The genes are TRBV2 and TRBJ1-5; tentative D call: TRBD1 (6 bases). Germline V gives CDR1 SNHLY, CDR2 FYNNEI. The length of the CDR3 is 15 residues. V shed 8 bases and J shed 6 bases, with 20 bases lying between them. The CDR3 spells CASRGFTTGGQPQHF. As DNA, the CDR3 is TGTGCCAGCCGGGGTTTCACGACAGGAGGTCAGCCCCAGCATTTT.

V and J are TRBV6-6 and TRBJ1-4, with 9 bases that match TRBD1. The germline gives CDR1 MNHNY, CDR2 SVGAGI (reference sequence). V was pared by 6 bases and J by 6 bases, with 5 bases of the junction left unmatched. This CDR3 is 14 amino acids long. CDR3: CASRTGTGYEKLFF. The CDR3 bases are TGTGCCAGCAGAACCGGGACAGGGTATGAAAAACTGTTTTTT.

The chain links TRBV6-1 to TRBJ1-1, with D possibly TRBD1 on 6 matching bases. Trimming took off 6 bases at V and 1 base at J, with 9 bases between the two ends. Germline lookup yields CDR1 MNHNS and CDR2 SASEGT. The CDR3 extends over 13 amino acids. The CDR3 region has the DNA TGTGCCAGCAGCCGACAGGAGAACACTGAAGCTTTCTTT. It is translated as CASSRQENTEAFF.

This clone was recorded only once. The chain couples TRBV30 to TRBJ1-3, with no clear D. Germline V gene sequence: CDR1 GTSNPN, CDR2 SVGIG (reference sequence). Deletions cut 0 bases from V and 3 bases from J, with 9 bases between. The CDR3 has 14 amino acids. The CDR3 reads CAWSVLGVGNTIYF. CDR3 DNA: TGTGCCTGGAGTGTATTAGGTGTTGGAAACACCATATATTTT.

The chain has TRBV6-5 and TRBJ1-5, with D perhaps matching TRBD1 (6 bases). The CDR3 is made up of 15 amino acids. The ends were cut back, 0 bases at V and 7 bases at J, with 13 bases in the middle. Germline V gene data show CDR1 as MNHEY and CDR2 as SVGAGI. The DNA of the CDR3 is TGTGCCAGCAGTTACTCTCAGGGGTTAGACCAGCCCCAGCATTTT. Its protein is CASSYSQGLDQPQHF.

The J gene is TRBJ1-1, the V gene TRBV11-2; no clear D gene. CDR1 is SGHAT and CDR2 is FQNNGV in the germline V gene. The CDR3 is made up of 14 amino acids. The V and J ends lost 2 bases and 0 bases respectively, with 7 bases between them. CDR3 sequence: CASSLSPMNTEAFF. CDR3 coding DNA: TGTGCCAGCAGCTTATCTCCTATGAACACTGAAGCTTTCTTT.

For the CDR3, the DNA is TGTGCCAGCAGCTTTGGTGGGGGGACTAATGAAAAACTGTTTTTT. This gives the protein CASSFGGGTNEKLFF. The V call is TRBV11-2, the J call TRBJ1-4; possible D gene TRBD1, 5 bases. Trimming took off 3 bases at V and 2 bases at J, with 10 bases between the two ends. The CDR3 is made up of 15 amino acids. Looked up from germline, CDR1 is SGHAT and CDR2 is FQNNGV.

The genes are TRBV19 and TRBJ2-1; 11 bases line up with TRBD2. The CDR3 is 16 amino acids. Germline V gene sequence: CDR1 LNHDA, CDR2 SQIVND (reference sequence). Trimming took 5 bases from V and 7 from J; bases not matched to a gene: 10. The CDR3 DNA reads TGTGCCAGTAGTCTTACTAGCGGGAGTGGCAGGAATGAGCAGTTCTTC. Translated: CASSLTSGSGRNEQFF.

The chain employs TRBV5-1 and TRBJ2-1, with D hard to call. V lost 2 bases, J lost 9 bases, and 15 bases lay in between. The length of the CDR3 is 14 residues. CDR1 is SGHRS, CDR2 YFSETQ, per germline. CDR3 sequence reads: CASSFGQPYGEQFF. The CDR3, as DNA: TGCGCCAGCAGCTTCGGCCAGCCCTACGGTGAGCAGTTCTTC.

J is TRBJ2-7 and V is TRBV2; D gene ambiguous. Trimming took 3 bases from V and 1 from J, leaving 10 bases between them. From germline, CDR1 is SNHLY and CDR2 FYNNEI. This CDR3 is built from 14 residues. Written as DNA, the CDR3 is TGTGCCAGCAGTGAGTCATGGCAATCCTACGAGCAGTACTTC. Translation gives CASSESWQSYEQYF.

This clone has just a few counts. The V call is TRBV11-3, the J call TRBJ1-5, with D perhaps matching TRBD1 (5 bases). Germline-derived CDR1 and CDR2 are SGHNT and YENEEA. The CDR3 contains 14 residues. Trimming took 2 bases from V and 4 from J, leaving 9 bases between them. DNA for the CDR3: TGTGCCAGCAGCTTATCAGGGATTAATCAGCCCCAGCATTTT. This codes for CASSLSGINQPQHF.

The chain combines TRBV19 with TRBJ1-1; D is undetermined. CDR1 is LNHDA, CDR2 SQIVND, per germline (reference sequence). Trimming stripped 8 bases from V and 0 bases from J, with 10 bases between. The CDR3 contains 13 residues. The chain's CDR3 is CASSTSLNTEAFF. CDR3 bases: TGTGCCAGTTCTACTAGTTTGAACACTGAAGCTTTCTTT.